What follows are 5 T cell receptor beta chains derived from one specimen sequenced in a study of blood T cell repertoires in COVID-19. The protocol was immunoSEQ multiplex PCR, while the TCRdb copy is restricted to in-frame clones and leaves out a portion. The repertoire holds 430,000 or so clones, with 70% to 90% as singletons. Sequencing input: PBMCs or T cells enriched from blood (not recorded which). Receptors originate from a woman under 30 who had been exposed to COVID-19.

V and J are TRBV5-1 and TRBJ2-5; TRBD1 aligns across 7 bases. The CDR3 spans 14 residues. CDR1 SGHRS and CDR2 YFSETQ come from the germline V gene. V was clipped by 0 bases and J by 5 bases; unmatched bases: 4. Here the CDR3 DNA reads TGCGCCAGCAGCTTGGCCGGACAGGTGGAGACCCAGTACTTC. This sequence encodes CASSLAGQVETQYF.

This clone was counted between two and nine times. The chain joins TRBV5-1 to TRBJ1-3; weak D call: TRBD1 (6 bases). With 2 bases removed from V and 0 bases from J, the gap between germline ends came to 9 bases. There are 15 residues in the CDR3. Germline V gene sequence: CDR1 SGHRS, CDR2 YFSETQ. The CDR3 DNA reads TGCGCCAGCAGCTTCCAGGGGACCTCTGGAAACACCATATATTTT. Protein: CASSFQGTSGNTIYF.

This chain links TRBV4-3 with TRBJ1-5, with TRBD1 identical over 9 bases. This CDR3 comprises 17 residues. Germline V gene sequence: CDR1 LGHNA, CDR2 YSLEER. V lost 0 bases, J lost 5 bases, and 8 bases stayed unmatched. The CDR3 loop reads CASSQDGVRQGDQPQHF. For the CDR3, the DNA is TGCGCCAGCAGCCAAGATGGGGTGCGACAGGGGGATCAGCCCCAGCATTTT.

The genes are TRBV10-2 and TRBJ1-4; 8 positions match TRBD1. Trimming took 5 bases from V and 6 from J; bases not matched to a gene: 8. CDR1 WSHSY and CDR2 SAAADI come from the germline V gene. CDR3 length equals 15 residues. The CDR3 DNA is TGCGCCAGCAGTAACTCAGACAGGGGCGATGAAAAACTGTTTTTT. This translates into CASSNSDRGDEKLFF.

The chain uses TRBV19 and TRBJ1-1, with TRBD1 matching 9 bases. The CDR3 runs to 18 residues. Unmatched junction bases numbered 14, after V lost 6 bases and J lost 0 bases. Germline CDR1 reads LNHDA; CDR2 reads SQIVND (reference sequence). CDR3: CASRRSGTGRSVNTEAFF. The CDR3 coding sequence is TGTGCCAGTAGGAGATCCGGGACAGGGAGGAGCGTGAACACTGAAGCTTTCTTT.